Sequencing of this TCR beta chain was carried out in a study of cytomegalovirus exposure and HLA in healthy donors. PCR used 60 Vbeta primers and 13 Jbeta primers. Here immunoSEQ multiplex PCR was the method, and the copy in TCRdb shows in-frame clones only, minus some. The profile covers about 64,000 clones, with 55% to 65% appearing a single time and approximately 2.9% taken by the ten largest. A remark on this clone: Its antigen is not known.

Each of the donors was a healthy bone marrow donor. General study findings and limits: CMV serostatus was the sole immune exposure information available. Cytomegalovirus status, reportedly, was diagnosed with high specificity and sensitivity by the classifier. The CMV antigen specificity of three CMV-associated chains was confirmed through in vitro analysis.

Specimen: PBMCs. The TCR sequence derives from a woman in her fifties or sixties in good health and CMV-seronegative.

This CDR3 is CASSALYGYTF. The DNA of the CDR3 is TGTGCCAGCAGCGCGTTATATGGCTACACCTTC. The rearrangement joins TRBV2 to TRBJ1-2; D ambiguous. Trimming left V 6 bases short and J 5 bases short, with 7 bases between. This CDR3 contains 11 residues. The germline gives CDR1 SNHLY, CDR2 FYNNEI.